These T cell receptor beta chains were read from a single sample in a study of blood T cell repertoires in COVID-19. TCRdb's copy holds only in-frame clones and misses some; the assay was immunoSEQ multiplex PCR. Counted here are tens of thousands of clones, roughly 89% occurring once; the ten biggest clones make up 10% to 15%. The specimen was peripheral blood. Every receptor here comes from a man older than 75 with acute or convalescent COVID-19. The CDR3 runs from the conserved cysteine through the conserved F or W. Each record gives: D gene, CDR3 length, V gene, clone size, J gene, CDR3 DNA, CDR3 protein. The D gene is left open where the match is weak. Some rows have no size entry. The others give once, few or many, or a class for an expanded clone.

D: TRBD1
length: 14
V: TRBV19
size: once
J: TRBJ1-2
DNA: TGTGCCACCAAATTTCCGGGACAGGTCTATGGCTACACCTTC
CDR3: CATKFPGQVYGYTF

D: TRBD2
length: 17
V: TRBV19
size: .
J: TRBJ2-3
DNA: TGTGCCAGTAGTCACCCCACCACTAGCGGGGGCACAGATACGCAGTATTTT
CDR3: CASSHPTTSGGTDTQYF

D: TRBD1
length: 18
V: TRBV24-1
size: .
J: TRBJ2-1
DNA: TGTGCCACCAGTGATTTAGCCCCCAGGACAGGGAGTCTCGATGAGCAGTTCTTC
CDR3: CATSDLAPRTGSLDEQFF

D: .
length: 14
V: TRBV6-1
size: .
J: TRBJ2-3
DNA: TGTGCCAGCAGTGAAGTGGGGCCCAGGGATACGCAGTATTTT
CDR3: CASSEVGPRDTQYF

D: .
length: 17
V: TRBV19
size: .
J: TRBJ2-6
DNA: TGTGCCAGTAGTATAGGGGGGAGCGGGTCTGGGGCCAACGTCCTGACTTTC
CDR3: CASSIGGSGSGANVLTF

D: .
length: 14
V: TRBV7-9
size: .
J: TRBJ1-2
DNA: TGTGCCAGCAGCTCGCTACAGGGTGACTATGGCTACACCTTC
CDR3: CASSSLQGDYGYTF

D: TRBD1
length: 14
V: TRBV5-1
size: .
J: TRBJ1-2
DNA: TGCGCCAGCAGTCCGGCCGGGACAGAATATGGCTACACCTTC
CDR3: CASSPAGTEYGYTF

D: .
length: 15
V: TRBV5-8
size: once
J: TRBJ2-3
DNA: TGTGCCAGCGGGGGGGGACACGTCTTGCTTGATACGCAGTATTTT
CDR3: CASGGGHVLLDTQYF

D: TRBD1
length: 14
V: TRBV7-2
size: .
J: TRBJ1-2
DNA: TGTGCCAGCAGCTTTATGGGACAGGGGGATGGCTACACCTTC
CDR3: CASSFMGQGDGYTF

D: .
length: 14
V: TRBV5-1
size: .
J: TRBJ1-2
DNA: TGCGCCAGCAGCTCGAGGACTGGGTACTATGGCTACACCTTC
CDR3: CASSSRTGYYGYTF

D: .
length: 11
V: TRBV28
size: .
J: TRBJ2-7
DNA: TGTGCCAGCAGGGGGGACACAAAGCAGTACTTC
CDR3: CASRGDTKQYF

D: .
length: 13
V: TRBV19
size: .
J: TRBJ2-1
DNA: TGTGCCAGTAGCGTCCAGGACACAATGAGTCAGTTCTTC
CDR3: CASSVQDTMSQFF

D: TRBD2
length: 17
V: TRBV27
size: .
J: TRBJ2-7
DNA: TGTGCCAGCAGTTTCCTTAGCGGGGAAACACTCTCCTACGAGCAGTACTTC
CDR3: CASSFLSGETLSYEQYF

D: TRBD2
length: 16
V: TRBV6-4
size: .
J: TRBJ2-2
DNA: TGTGCCAGCAGTACTTGGACTAGCGGAAACACCGGGGAGCTGTTTTTT
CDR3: CASSTWTSGNTGELFF